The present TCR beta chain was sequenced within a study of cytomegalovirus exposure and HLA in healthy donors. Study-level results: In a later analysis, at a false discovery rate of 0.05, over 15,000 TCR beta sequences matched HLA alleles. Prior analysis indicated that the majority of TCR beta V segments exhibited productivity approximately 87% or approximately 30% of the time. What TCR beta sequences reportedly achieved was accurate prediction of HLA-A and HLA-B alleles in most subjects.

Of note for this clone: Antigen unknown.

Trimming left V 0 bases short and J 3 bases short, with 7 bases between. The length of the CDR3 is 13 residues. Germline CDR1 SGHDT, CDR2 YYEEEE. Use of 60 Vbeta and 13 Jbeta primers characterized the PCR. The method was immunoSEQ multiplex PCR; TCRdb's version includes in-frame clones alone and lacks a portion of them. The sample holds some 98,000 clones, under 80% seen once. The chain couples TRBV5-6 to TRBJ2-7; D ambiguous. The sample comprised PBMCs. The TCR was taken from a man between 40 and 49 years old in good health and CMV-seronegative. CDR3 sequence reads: CASSLGPGYEQYF. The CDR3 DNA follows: TGTGCCAGCAGCTTGGGCCCCGGCTACGAGCAGTACTTC.